These 14 T cell receptor beta chains originate from one sample sequenced in a study of beta chain features in type 1 diabetes. Points from the study as a whole: Shortening of TCRB CDR3s, moderate but significant, appeared in all four CD4+ subsets of Type 1 diabetes patients.

These receptors' targets are unknown. Expressed TCRB transcripts were sequenced after all isolated RNA was converted to cDNA. Profiling relied on immunoSEQ multiplex PCR, and the TCRdb table lists in-frame clones only, not all of them. This sample has hundreds of thousands of clones, with over 12% found just once. Sequenced sample: naive CD4+ T cells from blood. The receptors derive from a man aged 18 to 35 with type 1 diabetes.

The V and J genes are TRBV5-1 and TRBJ2-1; D tentatively reads TRBD1 or TRBD2 (6 bases each). V was trimmed by 0 bases and J by 5 bases, leaving 12 bases between them. Looked up from germline, CDR1 is SGHRS and CDR2 is YFSETQ. CDR3 length: 15 residues. This chain's CDR3 is CASSLVSGGHNEQFF. The CDR3 nucleotides read TGCGCCAGCAGCTTGGTTTCTGGGGGGCACAATGAGCAGTTCTTC.

This clone has a handful of counts. The rearrangement joins TRBV7-9 to TRBJ2-3; 8 bases agree with TRBD2. Trimming took 10 bases from V and 2 from J; bases not matched to a gene: 2. CDR1 is SEHNR and CDR2 is FQNEAQ in the germline V gene (reference sequence). The CDR3 has 12 amino acids. The CDR3 protein is CATGGVTDTQYF. The CDR3 region has the DNA TGTGCCACCGGGGGGGTCACAGATACGCAGTATTTT.

V gene TRBV9 combines with J gene TRBJ2-2; weak D call: TRBD2 (5 bases). Trimming took off 3 bases at V and 6 bases at J, with 21 bases between the two ends. Germline lookup yields CDR1 SGDLS and CDR2 YYNGEE. CDR3 length equals 17 residues. The chain's CDR3 is CASSALRYGESAGELFF. The DNA of the CDR3 is TGTGCCAGCAGCGCGCTACGATACGGGGAGAGTGCCGGGGAGCTGTTTTTT. Full variable domain (remainder filled in from reference TRBV9 and TRBJ2-2): DSGVTQTPKHLITATGQRVTLRCSPRSGDLSVYWYQQSLDQGLQFLIQYYNGEERAKGNILERFSAQQFPDLHSELNLSSLELGDSALYFCASSALRYGESAGELFFGEGSRLTVL.

This clone was picked up a small number of times. The V gene is TRBV5-6, the J gene TRBJ2-1; 7 bases map to TRBD2. The CDR3 runs to 15 residues. V lost 4 bases to trimming and J lost 0 bases; unmatched junction nucleotides: 4. Germline values: CDR1 SGHDT, CDR2 YYEEEE. Here the CDR3 reads CASSNQRDSYNEQFF. Here the CDR3 DNA reads TGTGCCAGCAGCAATCAGCGGGACTCCTACAATGAGCAGTTCTTC. Supplemented by reference TRBV5-6 and TRBJ2-1, the full variable domain reads DAGVTQSPTHLIKTRGQQVTLRCSPKSGHDTVSWYQQALGQGPQFIFQYYEEEERQRGNFPDRFSGHQFPNYSSELNVNALLLGDSALYLCASSNQRDSYNEQFFGPGTRLTVL.

Notes on this clone: In the same sample, other DNA sequences code for this CDR3. CDR3 DNA sequence: TGTGCCAGCAGCTTCAGGGGAGGAGAGACCCAGTACTTC. Its protein product is CASSFRGGETQYF. The chain couples TRBV7-2 to TRBJ2-5, with D tentatively TRBD1 or TRBD2 (6 bases each). Germline V gene data show CDR1 as SGHTA and CDR2 as FQGNSA. V dropped 3 bases and J dropped 4 bases, with 9 bases sitting between them. There are 13 residues in the CDR3.

This clone came up once. CDR3 sequence reads: CASRPTSGLHNEQFF. The CDR3 nucleotides read TGTGCCAGCAGACCTACTAGCGGACTACACAATGAGCAGTTCTTC. This chain links TRBV11-2 with TRBJ2-1, with 8 bases aligning to TRBD2. The V gene's germline CDR1 is SGHAT and CDR2 FQNNGV. This CDR3 is built from 15 residues. V was clipped by 6 bases and J by 5 bases; unmatched bases: 9.

The chain has TRBV5-1 and TRBJ2-6; D is possibly TRBD2 (5 bases). Germline V lookup: CDR1 SGHRS, CDR2 YFSETQ. The CDR3 covers 18 residues. Trimming took 2 bases from V and 0 from J, leaving 15 bases between them. The CDR3 bases are TGCGCCAGCAGCTTACAAGGACTGCTACACTCTGGGGCCAACGTCCTGACTTTC. This translates into CASSLQGLLHSGANVLTF. The entire variable domain, with the rest obtained from reference TRBV5-1 and TRBJ2-6, is as follows: KAGVTQTPRYLIKTRGQQVTLSCSPISGHRSVSWYQQTPGQGLQFLFEYFSETQRNKGNFPGRFSGRQFSNSRSEMNVSTLELGDSALYLCASSLQGLLHSGANVLTFGAGSRLTVL.

This clone was detected a few times. The chain uses TRBV7-6 and TRBJ2-3; TRBD1 is a possible D gene (7 bases). The CDR3 runs 15 residues. Per the germline V gene, CDR1 is SGHVS and CDR2 is FNYEAQ. The V and J ends lost 4 bases and 0 bases respectively, with 11 bases between them. The CDR3 region has the DNA TGTGCCAGCAGCTCAGGGGGGCACAGCACAGATACGCAGTATTTT. Its protein product is CASSSGGHSTDTQYF.

This rearrangement joins TRBV11-2 to TRBJ2-7; D uncertain. This CDR3 is 11 amino acids long. Deletions cut 8 bases from V and 0 bases from J, with 5 bases between. Germline values: CDR1 SGHAT, CDR2 FQNNGV. DNA of the CDR3: TGTGCCAGCGGACGCTCCTACGAGCAGTACTTC. Translated, it gives CASGRSYEQYF.

This clone was observed a handful of times. The chain carries TRBV11-1 and TRBJ2-1; D is tentatively TRBD1 or TRBD2 (5 bases each). Trimming took 4 bases from V and 7 from J, leaving 14 bases between them. CDR3 size: 14 residues. Germline loops: CDR1 SGHAT, CDR2 FQDESV (reference sequence). The DNA for the CDR3 is TGTGCCAGCAGCTCGGGGACGAAAGAGAATGAGCAGTTCTTC. Residues: CASSSGTKENEQFF.

CDR3: CASSSGTGNQPQHF. The CDR3 DNA is TGTGCCAGCAGCTCCGGGACAGGAAATCAGCCCCAGCATTTT. The J gene is TRBJ1-5, the V gene TRBV7-2; TRBD1 agrees at 8 bases. Germline CDR1 reads SGHTA; CDR2 reads FQGNSA. The CDR3 totals 14 residues. The junction had 3 bases not matched to a gene; V was cut back by 4 bases and J by 4 bases.

V is TRBV4-2 and J is TRBJ1-4; D may be TRBD1 (6 bases). The V gene's germline CDR1 is LGHNA and CDR2 YNFKEQ. The CDR3 runs to 16 residues. V lost 0 bases and J 7 bases, leaving 15 bases between the germline ends. CDR3 residues: CASSQETGQTGEKLFF. The CDR3 nucleotides are TGTGCCAGCAGCCAAGAAACAGGACAGACGGGTGAAAAACTGTTTTTT.

The genes are TRBV4-3 and TRBJ1-5, with D maybe TRBD1 (5 bases). This CDR3 has 15 residues. From germline, CDR1 is LGHNA and CDR2 YSLEER. The V end lost 4 bases, the J end lost 9 bases, and 19 bases lay between the germline ends. This CDR3 reads CASSPRRVGLWPQHF. For the CDR3, the DNA is TGCGCCAGCAGCCCCCGCAGGGTGGGACTTTGGCCCCAGCATTTT.

This clone occurred a few times. This chain links TRBV23-1 with TRBJ2-5; the match to TRBD1 covers 7 bases. TRBV23-1 is an ORF, and what it does is uncertain. This CDR3 spans 16 amino acids. V lost 4 bases and J lost 2; bases outside the gene matches: 10. CDR3 region: CASSPSRDRKQETQYF. CDR3 nucleotides: TGCGCCAGCAGTCCAAGCCGGGACAGAAAACAAGAGACCCAGTACTTC.